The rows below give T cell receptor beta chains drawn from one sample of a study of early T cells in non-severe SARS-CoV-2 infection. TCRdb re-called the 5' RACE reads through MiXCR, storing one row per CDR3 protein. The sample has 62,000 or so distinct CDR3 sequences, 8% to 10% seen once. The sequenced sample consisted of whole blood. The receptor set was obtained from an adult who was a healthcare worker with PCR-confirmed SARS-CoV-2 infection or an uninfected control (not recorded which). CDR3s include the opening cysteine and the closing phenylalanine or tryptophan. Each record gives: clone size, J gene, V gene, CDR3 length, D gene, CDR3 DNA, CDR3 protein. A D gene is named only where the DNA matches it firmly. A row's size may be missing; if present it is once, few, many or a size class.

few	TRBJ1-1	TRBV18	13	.	TGTGCCAGCTCACCAATGGGGGGCACTGAAGCTTTCTTT	CASSPMGGTEAFF
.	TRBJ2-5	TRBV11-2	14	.	TGTGCCAGCAATAATCGCGGTAGGCAAGAGACCCAGTACTTC	CASNNRGRQETQYF
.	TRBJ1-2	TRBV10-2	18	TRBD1	TGCGCCAGCGAAGGGGGCCCCCGGACAGGGGATAGCAACTATGGCTACACCTTC	CASEGGPRTGDSNYGYTF
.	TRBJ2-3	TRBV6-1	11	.	TGTGCCAGCAGTGAATTGGATACGCAGTATTTT	CASSELDTQYF
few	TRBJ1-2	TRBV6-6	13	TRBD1	TGTGCCAGCAGAGAAGGGGGCAAGTATGGCTACACCTTC	CASREGGKYGYTF
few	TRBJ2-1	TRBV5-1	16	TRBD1	TGCGCCAGCAGCTTGGTCAATGGACAGGGCTACAATGAGCAGTTCTTC	CASSLVNGQGYNEQFF
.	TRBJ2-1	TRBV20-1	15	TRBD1	TGCAGTGCGCAAAACCGGGACAGGGGCCACAATGAGCAGTTCTTC	CSAQNRDRGHNEQFF
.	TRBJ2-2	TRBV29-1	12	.	TGCAGCGTTGGTCAGGGCACCGGGGAGCTGTTTTTT	CSVGQGTGELFF
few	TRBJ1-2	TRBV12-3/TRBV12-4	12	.	TGTGCCAGCAGTATACGGACAGATGGCTACACCTTC	CASSIRTDGYTF
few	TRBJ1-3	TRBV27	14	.	TGTGCCAGCAGCTCCATGGGTGCTGGAAACACCATATATTTT	CASSSMGAGNTIYF
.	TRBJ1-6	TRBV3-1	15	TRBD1	TGTGCCAGCAGCCAAGCACAGGGGGCGAACTCACCCCTCCACTTT	CASSQAQGANSPLHF
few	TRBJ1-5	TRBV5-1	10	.	TGCGCCAGCACTGATCAGCCCCAGCATTTT	CASTDQPQHF
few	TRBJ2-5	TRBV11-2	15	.	TGTGCCAGCAGCTTAGCGACGGGGTCGCAAGAGACCCAGTACTTC	CASSLATGSQETQYF
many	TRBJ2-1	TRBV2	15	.	TGTGCCAGCAGTGAATCCACCGTAACCTACAATGAGCAGTTCTTC	CASSESTVTYNEQFF
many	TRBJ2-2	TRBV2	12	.	TGTGCCAGCCGGCAGGACACCGGGGAGCTGTTTTTT	CASRQDTGELFF
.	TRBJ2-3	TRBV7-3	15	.	TGTGCCAGCAGTATTACAGGGCTCGGAATCGATACGCAGTATTTT	CASSITGLGIDTQYF
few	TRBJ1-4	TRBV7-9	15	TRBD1	TGTGCCAGCAGTCAAGCCGGGACAGCCAATGAAAAACTGTTTTTT	CASSQAGTANEKLFF
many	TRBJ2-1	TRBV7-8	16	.	TGTGCCAGCAGCTTAGAGTACCGAAGCTCCTACAATGAGCAGTTCTTC	CASSLEYRSSYNEQFF
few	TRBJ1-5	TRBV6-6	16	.	TGTGCCAGCAGTTACTCGAGCAGGTACCCCAATCAGCCCCAGCATTTT	CASSYSSRYPNQPQHF
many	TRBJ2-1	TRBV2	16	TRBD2	TGTGCCAGCAATAGCGAGCGGGGGACAATCTACAATGAGCAGTTCTTC	CASNSERGTIYNEQFF
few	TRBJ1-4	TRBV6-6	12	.	TGTGCCAGCAGTTACTATGATGAAAAACTGTTTTTT	CASSYYDEKLFF
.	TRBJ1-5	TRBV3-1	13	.	TGTGCCAGCAGCCAAGTGAGCAATCAGCCCCAGCATTTT	CASSQVSNQPQHF
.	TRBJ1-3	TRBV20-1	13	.	TGCAGTGCCCTTGCAGGGTTCGGAAACACCATATATTTT	CSALAGFGNTIYF
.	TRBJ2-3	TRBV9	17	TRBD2	TGTGCCAGCAGCGTGGGACTAGCGGGGGCGTCCACAGATACGCAGTATTTT	CASSVGLAGASTDTQYF
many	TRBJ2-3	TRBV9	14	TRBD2	TGTGCCAGCACCACATCGGGGGGTCCAGATACGCAGTATTTT	CASTTSGGPDTQYF
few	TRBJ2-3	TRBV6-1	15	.	TGTGCCAGCAGAGAAACCTCTAGGGCCACAGATACGCAGTATTTT	CASRETSRATDTQYF
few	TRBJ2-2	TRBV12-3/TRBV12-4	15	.	TGTGCCAGCAGTTTAGAGACTGTGAACACCGGGGAGCTGTTTTTT	CASSLETVNTGELFF
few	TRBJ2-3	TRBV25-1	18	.	TGTGCCAGCAGCCTCCCCTCCCCGGGGCCCTCAGCACAGAATACGCAGTATTTT	CASSLPSPGPSAQNTQYF
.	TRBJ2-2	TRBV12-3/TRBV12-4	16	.	TGTGCCAGCACCCCCCTCCGGGTTCCTTTGACCGGGGAGCTGTTTTTT	CASTPLRVPLTGELFF
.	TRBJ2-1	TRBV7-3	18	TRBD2	TGTGCCAGCAGCTTAACCCCCCCCCAGCGGGGGGGCTACAATGAGCAGTTCTTC	CASSLTPPQRGGYNEQFF
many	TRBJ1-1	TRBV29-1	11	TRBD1	TGCAGCGTGACAGGGAGCACTGAAGCTTTCTTT	CSVTGSTEAFF
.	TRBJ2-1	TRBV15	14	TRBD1	TGTGCCACCAGCACCGGGGACAGGGGGAATGAGCAGTTCTTC	CATSTGDRGNEQFF
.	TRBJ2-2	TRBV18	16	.	TGTGCCAGCTCACAAACTGGGGCAGGGCACACCGGGGAGCTGTTTTTT	CASSQTGAGHTGELFF
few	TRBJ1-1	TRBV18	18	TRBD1	TGTGCCAGCTCACCACCCCGATTAGGACAGGGTAGGATCACTGAAGCTTTCTTT	CASSPPRLGQGRITEAFF
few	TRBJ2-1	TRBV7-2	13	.	TGTGCCAGCAGCTTAGGGACCTACAATGAGCAGTTCTTC	CASSLGTYNEQFF
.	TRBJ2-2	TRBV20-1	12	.	TGCAGTGCCGGAGGGGCGTTCGGGGAGCTGTTTTTT	CSAGGAFGELFF
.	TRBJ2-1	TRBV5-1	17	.	TGCGCCAGCAGCCCGACAGGGAGCGGCGGGGGGATCAATGAGCAGTTCTTC	CASSPTGSGGGINEQFF
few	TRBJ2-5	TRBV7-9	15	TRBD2	TGTGCCAGCAGCTTAAAGCGGGGGGGCCTGGAGACCCAGTACTTC	CASSLKRGGLETQYF
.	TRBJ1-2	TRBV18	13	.	TGTGCCAGCTCACCACCGGGAGGGGATGGCTACACCTTC	CASSPPGGDGYTF
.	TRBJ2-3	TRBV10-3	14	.	TGTGCCACCTGGGGGGGCCTATACACAGATACGCAGTATTTT	CATWGGLYTDTQYF
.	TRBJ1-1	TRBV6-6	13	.	TGTGCCAGCAGTAGGAGTGGGGGCACTGAAGCTTTCTTT	CASSRSGGTEAFF
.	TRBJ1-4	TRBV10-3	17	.	TGTGCCATGAATAAGGACGGCGAATCGCCGACTAATGAAAAACTGTTTTTT	CAMNKDGESPTNEKLFF
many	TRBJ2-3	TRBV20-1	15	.	TGCAGTGCTAGAGATTACGACAGAAGCACAGATACGCAGTATTTT	CSARDYDRSTDTQYF
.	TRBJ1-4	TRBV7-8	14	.	TGTGCCAGCAGCTTGACAGGATATAATGAAAAACTGTTTTTT	CASSLTGYNEKLFF
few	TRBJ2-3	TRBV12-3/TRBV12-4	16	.	TGTGCCAGCAGTTTTCCCGGGACTGAAAGCACAGATACGCAGTATTTT	CASSFPGTESTDTQYF
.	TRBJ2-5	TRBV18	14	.	TGTGCCAGCTCACCGGGTATTGGACAAGAGACCCAGTACTTC	CASSPGIGQETQYF
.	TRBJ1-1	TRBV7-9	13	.	TGTGCCAGCAGCTTCCAGGGATATGATGAAGCTTTCTTT	CASSFQGYDEAFF
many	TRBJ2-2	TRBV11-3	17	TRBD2	TGTGCCAGCAGCTCGCTAGCGGGGGCTTCGAACACCGGGGAGCTGTTTTTT	CASSSLAGASNTGELFF
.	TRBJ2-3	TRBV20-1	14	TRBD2	TGCAGTGCTAGCGGACTAGCGGGGGGGTTTGGGCAGTATTTT	CSASGLAGGFGQYF
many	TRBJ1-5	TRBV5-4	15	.	TGTGCCAGCAGCGGAAGGGCCCACATGGATCAGCCCCAGCATTTT	CASSGRAHMDQPQHF
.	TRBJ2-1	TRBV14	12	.	TGTGCCAGCAGCCAAGACAGGGTTGTGCAGTTCTTC	CASSQDRVVQFF
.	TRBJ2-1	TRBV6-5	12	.	TGTGCCAGCAGGACAGGTACGGGAGAGCAGTTCTTC	CASRTGTGEQFF
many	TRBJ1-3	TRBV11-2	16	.	TGTGCCAGCAGCCAACTGGCAGGAATCTCTGGAAACACCATATATTTT	CASSQLAGISGNTIYF
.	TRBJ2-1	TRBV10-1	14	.	TGCGCCAGCGCCAGCCTCGCCCTTGCCGATGAGCAGTTCTTC	CASASLALADEQFF
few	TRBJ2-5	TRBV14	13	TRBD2	TGTGCCAGCAGCCCGGGACTAGCGGAGACCCAGTACTTC	CASSPGLAETQYF
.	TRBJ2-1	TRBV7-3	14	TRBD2	TGTGCCAGCAGCCCGTTGGGAGGGCACAATGAGCAGTTCTTC	CASSPLGGHNEQFF
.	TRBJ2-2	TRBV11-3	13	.	TGTGCCAGCAGCATGGGCCCGACCGGGGAGCTGTTTTTT	CASSMGPTGELFF